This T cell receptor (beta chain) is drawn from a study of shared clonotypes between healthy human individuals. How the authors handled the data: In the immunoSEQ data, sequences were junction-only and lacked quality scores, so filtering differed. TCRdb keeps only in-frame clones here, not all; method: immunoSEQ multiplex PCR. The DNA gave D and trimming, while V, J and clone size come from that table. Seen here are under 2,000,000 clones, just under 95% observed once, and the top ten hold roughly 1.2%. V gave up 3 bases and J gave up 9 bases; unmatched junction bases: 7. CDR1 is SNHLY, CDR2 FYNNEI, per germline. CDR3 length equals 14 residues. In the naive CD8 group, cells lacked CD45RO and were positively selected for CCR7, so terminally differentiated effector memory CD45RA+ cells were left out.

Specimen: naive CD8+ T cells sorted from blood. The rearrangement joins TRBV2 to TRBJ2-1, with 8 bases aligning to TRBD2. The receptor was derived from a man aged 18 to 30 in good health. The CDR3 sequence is CASSDGTSWAEQFF. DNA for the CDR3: TGTGCCAGCAGTGATGGGACTAGTTGGGCTGAGCAGTTCTTC.